This record looks at one T cell receptor beta chain sequence and its context. It lacks a known antigen. No per-base quality is available; no much larger clone lies one base away. The data stem from a study of prognosis after radiotherapy for stage I lung cancer listed by TCRdb under 2021. About the investigation overall: Between early 2018 and January 2019, fewer than 20 patients with stage I NSCLC were enrolled in Nanjing, China. Distant metastases were developed by four of the 19 patients after SBRT, at a median of roughly 7 months, whereas no significant progression was observed in the other 15 patients. The cohort included 10 to 15 men and about 6 women, with a median age of approximately 74 years and a range of about 53 to 90 years. The study profiled peripheral blood TCR beta repertoires from stage I NSCLC patients before and after stereotactic body radiotherapy and related them to distant failure. A total of about 40 blood samples from 19 patients were sequenced, with one sample obtained before and one obtained after SBRT for each patient. The patients included approximately 14 who had newly diagnosed primary stage I lung tumors, along with about 5 others who had oligometastatic NSCLC after their primary tumor had been surgically resected. Using image-guided IMRT or VMAT, SBRT was delivered in 3 to 5 fractions at a biologically effective dose of at least 100 Gy. Every patient was regarded as medically inoperable, because of comorbidities in about a dozen cases and refusal of surgery in more than 5 cases. About a dozen patients had adenocarcinoma and several had squamous cell carcinoma as the tumor histology. SBRT was not combined with any concurrent therapy in any patient. Results the study describes overall, beyond this receptor: No determination of tumor specificity was made for expanded TCR clones. No adjustment for multiple comparisons was applied to any of the reported P values. The small cohort and short follow-up limited the study, so independent validation of the findings is needed. After SBRT, the number of unique TCR clones decreased (median roughly 10,000 before versus some 7,000 after; Wilcoxon paired P=0.011). Differences by metastasis status were reportedly seen in TRBV and TRBJ usage frequencies, involving two V genes at baseline and, after SBRT, several V genes and two J genes. Post-SBRT Shannon entropy and its change from baseline were lower in patients who developed distant metastases; baseline Shannon entropy was not associated with metastases.

Two rounds of multiplex PCR were used to amplify the TCR beta CDR3 region from genomic DNA. The first PCR round used primers specific to each TRBV and TRBJ gene, with sequences filed in Chinese patent CN105087789A. The second PCR round used universal primers. The Roche High Pure PCR Template Preparation Kit was used to extract genomic DNA from frozen PBMCs. An Illumina HiSeq 3000 was used to sequence the libraries paired-end with 151 bp reads. The authors' pipeline ran thus. CutAdapt was used to discard raw reads that did not contain the multiplex PCR primer sequences. High-quality paired reads were merged into contigs with PEAR. By aligning each contig to reference sequences, MiXCR assigned the TRB V, D and J gene segments to that contig. CDR3 sequences were clustered by base quality and sequence similarity to remove sequencing errors. Diversity was measured as Shannon entropy normalized by the natural log of productive TCR sequence number. Clonality was defined as one minus Shannon entropy divided by the natural log of the number of unique clonotypes. Using the Youden index from ROC curves, the researchers picked the repertoire-metric cut-offs for progression-free survival, and all analyses were carried out in R 3.5.3. The raw public reads went through TCRdb reprocessing: fastp at Q25, MiXCR clone calling, in-frame beta chains kept. Each entry merges the rows of one CDR3 protein and shows their most common DNA and genes. The V and J calls follow TCRdb's processing rather than the paper's. This sample gives around 15,000 distinct CDR3 sequences in total; under 50% of them show up just once. Approximately 44% of the sample lies in the top ten.

A history of other malignancies or of prior chemotherapy or radiotherapy was absent in all patients, and node-negative disease was shown on CT and PET/CT in all patients. At each of two time points, 4.5 to 7.5 milliliters of peripheral venous blood were collected in EDTA tubes. PBMCs were isolated by Ficoll-Paque Plus density-gradient centrifugation. Samples were stored at -80°C immediately after collection until analysis. The starting material was PBMCs, obtained before or after stereotactic body radiation therapy (not recorded which). The source of this sequence is a donor over 45 with non-small cell lung cancer.

CDR3 loop: CSARGQRVSYEQYF. The sequenced DNA is TGCAGTGCTAGAGGACAGAGGGTCTCCTACGAGCAGTACTTC. The rearrangement combines TRBV20-1 with TRBJ2-7; the D region is possibly TRBD1 or TRBD2, each matching across 5 bases. The germline V gene encodes CDR1 DFQATT and CDR2 SNEGSKA (reference sequence). Between the V and J ends, shortened by 1 base and 0 bases respectively, the junction contains 10 bases. Its CDR3 holds 14 amino acids, cysteine through phenylalanine. The entry retains the CDR3 DNA only, 42 bases that are in frame from base 1.